Listed below are T cell receptor beta chains from one sample, sequenced in a study of CD8+CD57+ T cells in acquired aplastic anemia. TCRdb processed the reads anew with MiXCR; each CDR3 protein has one entry. Of 95,000 to 120,000 distinct CDR3 sequences in the sample, around 49% were seen once. The sequenced material came from sorted CD4+, CD8+, or CD8+CD57+ T cells (not recorded which) from PBMCs. These receptors originate from a human donor in good health, serving as a control. Both conserved end residues are part of each CDR3. The order of the fields is V gene, clone size, D gene, J gene, CDR3 DNA, CDR3 protein. The D gene is left open where the match is weak. Size is stated for part of the rows, as once, few or many counts, or as a class when the clone is expanded.

V: TRBV19
size: NA
D: TRBD1
J: TRBJ1-1
DNA: TGTGCCAGTAGTTTCTCCGGGACAGGGGGGACTGAAGCTTTCTTT
CDR3: CASSFSGTGGTEAFF

V: TRBV5-5
size: many
D: TRBD2
J: TRBJ2-7
DNA: TGTGCCAGCAGCTTGGGGACTAGCGGGGGGGCTGACGAGCAGTACTTC
CDR3: CASSLGTSGGADEQYF

V: TRBV12-3/TRBV12-4
size: many
D: NA
J: TRBJ2-1
DNA: TGTGCCAGCAGTTTTGGTTCGTCTGAGCAGTTCTTC
CDR3: CASSFGSSEQFF

V: TRBV20-1
size: NA
D: TRBD2
J: TRBJ2-5
DNA: TGCAGTGCTCAAGCTAGCGGGGAGCCTACCCAGTACTTC
CDR3: CSAQASGEPTQYF

V: TRBV20-1
size: NA
D: TRBD2
J: TRBJ2-1
DNA: TGCAGTGCTAGAGATAGCGGGGGGAGGTACAATGAGCAGTTCTTC
CDR3: CSARDSGGRYNEQFF

V: TRBV19
size: NA
D: NA
J: TRBJ1-1
DNA: TGTGCCACCAAGGAGGGAAGGGCTGAAGCTTTCTTT
CDR3: CATKEGRAEAFF

V: TRBV2
size: NA
D: NA
J: TRBJ1-1
DNA: TGTGCCAGTGAACAGGGGAACACTGAAGCTTTCTTT
CDR3: CASEQGNTEAFF

V: TRBV20-1
size: NA
D: NA
J: TRBJ1-6
DNA: TGCAGTGCTATGCCCTCGGGAGGAAATTCACCCCTCCACTTT
CDR3: CSAMPSGGNSPLHF

V: TRBV2
size: NA
D: TRBD1
J: TRBJ1-5
DNA: TGTGCCAGCAGTGAGCGGACAGGGAAACAGCCCCAGCATTTT
CDR3: CASSERTGKQPQHF

V: TRBV29-1
size: once
D: NA
J: TRBJ1-1
DNA: TGCAGCGTTGATTGGAGTAACACTGAAGCTTTCTTT
CDR3: CSVDWSNTEAFF

V: TRBV20-1
size: NA
D: NA
J: TRBJ2-7
DNA: TGCAGTGCCAGCAGGACTGAACGGAACGAGCAGTACTTC
CDR3: CSASRTERNEQYF

V: TRBV29-1
size: NA
D: NA
J: TRBJ1-2
DNA: TGCGGCGTTGAAGGGCAGTTCTGTGGCTACACCTTC
CDR3: CGVEGQFCGYTF

V: TRBV25-1
size: NA
D: NA
J: TRBJ2-7
DNA: TGTGCCAGCAGTGTTCCAGGGGTAAACTACGAGCAGTACTTC
CDR3: CASSVPGVNYEQYF

V: TRBV4-1
size: many
D: TRBD1
J: TRBJ2-5
DNA: TGCGCCAGCAGCCAAGTCCCCGACAGGGCCGAGACCCAGTACTTC
CDR3: CASSQVPDRAETQYF

V: TRBV7-2
size: NA
D: NA
J: TRBJ1-5
DNA: TGTGCCAGCAGCTTAGGTCACAATCAGCCCCAGCATTTT
CDR3: CASSLGHNQPQHF

V: TRBV3-1
size: few
D: NA
J: TRBJ1-2
DNA: TGTGCCAGCAGCCAATTCGGGTTGACACAGCCGAACATCAACTATGGCTACACCTTC
CDR3: CASSQFGLTQPNINYGYTF

V: TRBV7-6
size: NA
D: NA
J: TRBJ2-2
DNA: TGTGCCAGCAGCTTCCCGCAGGGGAGAGGTGTCGGGGAGCTGTTTTTT
CDR3: CASSFPQGRGVGELFF

V: TRBV19
size: NA
D: NA
J: TRBJ1-4
DNA: TGTGCCAGTAGTAGCTGGGACCGGGCTAATGAAAAACTGTTTTTT
CDR3: CASSSWDRANEKLFF

V: TRBV11-2
size: many
D: NA
J: TRBJ2-3
DNA: TGTGCCAGCAGCCCTGGACCCACGCAGTATTTT
CDR3: CASSPGPTQYF

V: TRBV29-1
size: few
D: TRBD1
J: TRBJ1-2
DNA: TGCAGCGTTGACTCAGGGGGCGGTGGCTACACCTTC
CDR3: CSVDSGGGGYTF

V: TRBV25-1
size: NA
D: NA
J: TRBJ2-5
DNA: TGTGCCAGCAGTGAGGAGAGCCAAGAGACCCAGTACTTC
CDR3: CASSEESQETQYF

V: TRBV7-2
size: NA
D: NA
J: TRBJ1-2
DNA: TGTGCCAGCAGCTCCGTAAACTATGGCTACACCTTC
CDR3: CASSSVNYGYTF

V: TRBV7-9
size: many
D: NA
J: TRBJ1-2
DNA: TGTGCCAGCAGCTTACCAGGGACCTATGGCTACACCTTC
CDR3: CASSLPGTYGYTF

V: TRBV7-9
size: NA
D: NA
J: TRBJ1-1
DNA: TGTGCCGGCAGCTTCGGGCCGGACACTGAAGCTTTCTTT
CDR3: CAGSFGPDTEAFF

V: TRBV25-1
size: few
D: TRBD2
J: TRBJ2-2
DNA: TGTGCCAGCAGCTTAGCGGGGGGGCTCGAACACCGGGGAGCTGTTTTT
CDR3: CASSLAGGLEHRGAVF

V: TRBV15
size: NA
D: NA
J: TRBJ2-3
DNA: TGTGCCACCAGCAGAGGTGGGGAGCACAATGAGCAGTATTTT
CDR3: CATSRGGEHNEQYF

V: TRBV11-1
size: NA
D: TRBD2
J: TRBJ2-3
DNA: TGTGCCAGCAGCTTAGCGTTGGGACTAGCGGGAGGCGGGGTCGGAGATACGCAGTATTTT
CDR3: CASSLALGLAGGGVGDTQYF

V: TRBV25-1
size: once
D: NA
J: TRBJ2-7
DNA: TGTGCCAGCAGTGGGGGGGGCAGCGGTCCCAACGAGCAGTACTTC
CDR3: CASSGGGSGPNEQYF

V: TRBV24-1
size: NA
D: NA
J: TRBJ1-5
DNA: TGTGCCACCAGTGATCACCAGGGATCCCTCAATCAGCCCCAGCATTTT
CDR3: CATSDHQGSLNQPQHF

V: TRBV14
size: many
D: NA
J: TRBJ1-2
DNA: TGTGCCAGCAGCCAAGGAGGGTATTGGGGCTACACCTTC
CDR3: CASSQGGYWGYTF

V: TRBV19
size: many
D: TRBD1
J: TRBJ1-1
DNA: TGTGCCAGTAGTATTGGCAGGGGGGGCACTGAAGCTTTCTTT
CDR3: CASSIGRGGTEAFF

V: TRBV2
size: many
D: NA
J: TRBJ2-7
DNA: TGTGCCAGCAGTGAATCGGGCGAGCAGTACTTC
CDR3: CASSESGEQYF

V: TRBV29-1
size: NA
D: TRBD1
J: TRBJ2-1
DNA: TGCAGCGTTGGTCGGACAGGGCCCGTGCTTGTGAGCAATGAGCAGTTCTTC
CDR3: CSVGRTGPVLVSNEQFF

V: TRBV7-9
size: NA
D: TRBD2
J: TRBJ2-7
DNA: TGTGCCAGCAGCTCGCTACTAGCGGGAGGGTACGAGCAGTACTTC
CDR3: CASSSLLAGGYEQYF

V: TRBV25-1
size: NA
D: NA
J: TRBJ2-2
DNA: TGTGCCAGCAGTGGGGGGGGCAGGGGAAGGGCCGGGGAGCTGTTTTTT
CDR3: CASSGGGRGRAGELFF

V: TRBV7-3
size: many
D: NA
J: TRBJ2-7
DNA: TGTGCCAGCAGCTCCCTACAGGGTGACGAGCAGTACTTC
CDR3: CASSSLQGDEQYF

V: TRBV7-9
size: NA
D: NA
J: TRBJ2-7
DNA: TGTGCCAGCAGCGTGGTGGGGAATCCCTACGAGCAGTACTTC
CDR3: CASSVVGNPYEQYF

V: TRBV25-1
size: NA
D: TRBD1
J: TRBJ1-6
DNA: TGTGCCAGCAGTGGCCCCGGGACAGACTTCACACCCCTCCACTTT
CDR3: CASSGPGTDFTPLHF

V: TRBV2
size: few
D: NA
J: TRBJ2-7
DNA: TGTGCCAGCAGCCCGATGGACACGACCTACGAGCAGTACTTC
CDR3: CASSPMDTTYEQYF